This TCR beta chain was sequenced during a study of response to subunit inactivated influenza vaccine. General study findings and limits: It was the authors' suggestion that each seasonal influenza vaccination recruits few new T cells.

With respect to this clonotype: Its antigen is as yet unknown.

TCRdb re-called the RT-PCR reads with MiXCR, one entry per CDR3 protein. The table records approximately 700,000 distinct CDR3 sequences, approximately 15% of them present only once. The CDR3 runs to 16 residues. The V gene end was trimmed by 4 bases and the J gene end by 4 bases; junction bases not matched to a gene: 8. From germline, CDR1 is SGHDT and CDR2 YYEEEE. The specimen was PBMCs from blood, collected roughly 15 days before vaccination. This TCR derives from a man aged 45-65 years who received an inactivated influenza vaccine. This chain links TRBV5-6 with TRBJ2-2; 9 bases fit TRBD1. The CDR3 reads CASSRPGQGSTGELFF. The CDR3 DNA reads TGTGCCAGCAGCCGTCCGGGACAGGGTTCCACCGGGGAGCTGTTTTTT.